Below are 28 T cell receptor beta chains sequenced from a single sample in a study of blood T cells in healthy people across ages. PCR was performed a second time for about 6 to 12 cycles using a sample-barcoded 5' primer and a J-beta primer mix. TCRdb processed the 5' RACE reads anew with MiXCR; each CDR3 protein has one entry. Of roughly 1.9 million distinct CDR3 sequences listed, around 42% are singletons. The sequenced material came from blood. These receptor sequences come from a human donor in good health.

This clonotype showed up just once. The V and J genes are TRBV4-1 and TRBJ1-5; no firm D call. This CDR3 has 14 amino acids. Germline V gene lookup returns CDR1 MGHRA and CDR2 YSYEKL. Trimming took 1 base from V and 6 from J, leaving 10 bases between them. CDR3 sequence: CASSQGPESQPQHF. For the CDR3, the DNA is TGCGCCAGCAGCCAAGGGCCGGAAAGTCAGCCCCAGCATTTT.

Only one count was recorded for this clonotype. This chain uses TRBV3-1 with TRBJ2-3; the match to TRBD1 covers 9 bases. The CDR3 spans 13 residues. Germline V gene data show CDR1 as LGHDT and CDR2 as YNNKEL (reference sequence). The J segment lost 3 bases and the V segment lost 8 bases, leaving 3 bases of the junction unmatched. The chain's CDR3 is CASGGTGTDTQYF. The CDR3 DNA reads TGTGCCAGCGGCGGGACAGGGACAGATACGCAGTATTTT.

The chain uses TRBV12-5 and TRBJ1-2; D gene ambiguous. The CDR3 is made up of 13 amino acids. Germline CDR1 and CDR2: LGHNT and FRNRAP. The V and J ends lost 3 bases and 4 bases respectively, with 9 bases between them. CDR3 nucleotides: TGTGCTAGTGGTTTATTTGTGTTCTATGGCTACACCTTC. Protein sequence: CASGLFVFYGYTF.

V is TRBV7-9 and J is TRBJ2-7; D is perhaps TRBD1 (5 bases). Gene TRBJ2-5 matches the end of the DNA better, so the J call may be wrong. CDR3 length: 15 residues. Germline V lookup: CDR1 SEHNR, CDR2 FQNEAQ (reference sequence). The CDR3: CASSSEGAVGETQYF. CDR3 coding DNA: TGTGCCAGCAGCTCAGAAGGGGCAGTGGGAGAGACCCAGTACTTC.

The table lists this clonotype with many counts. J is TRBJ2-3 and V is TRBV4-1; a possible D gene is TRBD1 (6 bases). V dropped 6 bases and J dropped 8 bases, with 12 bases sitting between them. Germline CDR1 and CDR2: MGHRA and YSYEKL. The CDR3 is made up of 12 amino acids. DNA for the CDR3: TGCGCCAGCAGTCCCCGAGGGGGTACGCAGTATTTT. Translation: CASSPRGGTQYF.

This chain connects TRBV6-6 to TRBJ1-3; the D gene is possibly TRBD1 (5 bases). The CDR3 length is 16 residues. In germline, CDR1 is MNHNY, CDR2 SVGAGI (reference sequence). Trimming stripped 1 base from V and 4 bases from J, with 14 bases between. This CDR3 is CASSYYGGSSGNTIYF. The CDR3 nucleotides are TGTGCCAGCAGTTACTATGGGGGATCTTCCGGAAACACCATATATTTT.

Here the CDR3 DNA reads TGTGCCTGGAGTATAGGGGGAAATTCACCCCTCCACTTT. This gives the protein CAWSIGGNSPLHF. This chain links TRBV30 with TRBJ1-6, with D possibly matching TRBD1 (6 bases). CDR3 length: 13 residues. The germline V gene has CDR1 GTSNPN and CDR2 SVGIG (reference sequence). Trimming took 2 bases from V and 7 from J, leaving 9 bases between them.

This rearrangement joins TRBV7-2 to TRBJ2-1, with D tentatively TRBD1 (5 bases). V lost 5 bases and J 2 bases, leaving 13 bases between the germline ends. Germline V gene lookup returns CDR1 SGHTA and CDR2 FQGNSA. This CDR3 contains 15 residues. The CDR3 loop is CASSASVGPYNEQFF. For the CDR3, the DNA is TGTGCCAGCAGCGCATCGGTGGGGCCCTACAATGAGCAGTTCTTC. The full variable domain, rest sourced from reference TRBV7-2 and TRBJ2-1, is GAGVSQSPSNKVTEKGKDVELRCDPISGHTALYWYRQSLGQGLEFLIYFQGNSAPDKSGLPSDRFSAERTGGSVSTLTIQRTQQEDSAVYLCASSASVGPYNEQFFGPGTRLTVL.

CDR3 sequence: CASSQDRRKQFF. The CDR3 DNA follows: TGCGCCAGCAGCCAAGATCGAAGGAAGCAGTTCTTC. This chain connects TRBV4-3 to TRBJ2-1; D is undetermined. V gave up 0 bases and J gave up 11 bases, with 8 bases separating them. The CDR3 runs to 12 residues. CDR1 and CDR2 (germline): LGHNA, YSLEER.

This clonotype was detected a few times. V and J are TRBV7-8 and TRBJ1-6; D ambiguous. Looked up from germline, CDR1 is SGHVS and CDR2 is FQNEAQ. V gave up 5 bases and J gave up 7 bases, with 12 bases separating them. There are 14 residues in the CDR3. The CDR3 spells CASSQTRGNSPLHF. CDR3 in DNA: TGTGCCAGCAGCCAGACCCGCGGAAATTCACCCCTCCACTTT. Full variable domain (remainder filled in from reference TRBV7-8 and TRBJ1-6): GAGVSQSPRYKVAKRGQDVALRCDPISGHVSLFWYQQALGQGPEFLTYFQNEAQLDKSGLPSDRFFAERPEGSVSTLKIQRTQQEDSAVYLCASSQTRGNSPLHFGNGTRLTVT.

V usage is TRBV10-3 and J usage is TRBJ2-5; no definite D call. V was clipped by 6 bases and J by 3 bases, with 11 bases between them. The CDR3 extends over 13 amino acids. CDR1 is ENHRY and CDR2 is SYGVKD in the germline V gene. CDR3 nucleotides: TGTGCCATCAGGCAGAGAAGCGAAGAGACCCAGTACTTC. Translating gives CAIRQRSEETQYF.

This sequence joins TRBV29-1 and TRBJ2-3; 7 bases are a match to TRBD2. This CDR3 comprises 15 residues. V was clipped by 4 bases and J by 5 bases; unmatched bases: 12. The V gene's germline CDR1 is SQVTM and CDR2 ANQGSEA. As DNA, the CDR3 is TGCAGCGTTGTCGTCTCTGAGCGGGGAATAGATACGCAGTATTTT. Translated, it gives CSVVVSERGIDTQYF.

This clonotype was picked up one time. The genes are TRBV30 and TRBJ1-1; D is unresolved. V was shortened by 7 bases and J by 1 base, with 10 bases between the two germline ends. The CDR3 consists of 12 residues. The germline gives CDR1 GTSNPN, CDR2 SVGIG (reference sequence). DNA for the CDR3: TGTGCCTCTGATCCGGGGAACACTGAAGCTTTCTTT. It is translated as CASDPGNTEAFF.

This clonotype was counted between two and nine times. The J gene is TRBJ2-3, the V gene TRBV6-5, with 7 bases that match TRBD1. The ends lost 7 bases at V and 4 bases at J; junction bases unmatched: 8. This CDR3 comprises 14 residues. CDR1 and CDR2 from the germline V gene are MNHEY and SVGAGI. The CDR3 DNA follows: TGTGCCAGCAAGAAGGGGGCGGCCTCAGATACGCAGTATTTT. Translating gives CASKKGAASDTQYF.

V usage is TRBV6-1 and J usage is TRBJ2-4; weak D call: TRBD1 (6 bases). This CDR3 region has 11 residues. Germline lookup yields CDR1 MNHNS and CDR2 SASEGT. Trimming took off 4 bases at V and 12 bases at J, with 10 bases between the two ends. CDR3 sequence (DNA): TGTGCCAGCAGTGTTGGGACAAATCAGTACTTC. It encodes CASSVGTNQYF.

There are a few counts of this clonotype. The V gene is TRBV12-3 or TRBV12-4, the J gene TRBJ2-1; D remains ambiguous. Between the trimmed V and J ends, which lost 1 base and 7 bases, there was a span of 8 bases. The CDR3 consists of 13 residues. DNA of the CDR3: TGTGCCAGCAGTTTAGACTTGGGAAATGAGCAGTTCTTC. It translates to CASSLDLGNEQFF.

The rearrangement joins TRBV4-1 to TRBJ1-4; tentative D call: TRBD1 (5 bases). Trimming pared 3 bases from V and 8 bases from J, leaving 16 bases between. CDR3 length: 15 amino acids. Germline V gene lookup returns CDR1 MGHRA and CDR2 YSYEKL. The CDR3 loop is CASSQSGDGLEKLFF. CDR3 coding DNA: TGCGCCAGCAGCCAGTCCGGGGACGGACTCGAAAAACTGTTTTTT.

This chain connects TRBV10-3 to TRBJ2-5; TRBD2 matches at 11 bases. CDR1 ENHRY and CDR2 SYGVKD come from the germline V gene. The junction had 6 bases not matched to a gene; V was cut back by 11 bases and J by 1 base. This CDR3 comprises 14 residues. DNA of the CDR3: TGTGCCGTATCTAGCGGGGGGCTCCAAGAGACCCAGTACTTC. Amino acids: CAVSSGGLQETQYF.

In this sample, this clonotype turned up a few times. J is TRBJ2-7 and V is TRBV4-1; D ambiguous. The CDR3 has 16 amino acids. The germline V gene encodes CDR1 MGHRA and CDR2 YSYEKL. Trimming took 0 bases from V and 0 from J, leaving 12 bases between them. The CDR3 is CASSQDRTASSYEQYF. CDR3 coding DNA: TGCGCCAGCAGCCAAGATCGGACCGCCAGCTCCTACGAGCAGTACTTC.

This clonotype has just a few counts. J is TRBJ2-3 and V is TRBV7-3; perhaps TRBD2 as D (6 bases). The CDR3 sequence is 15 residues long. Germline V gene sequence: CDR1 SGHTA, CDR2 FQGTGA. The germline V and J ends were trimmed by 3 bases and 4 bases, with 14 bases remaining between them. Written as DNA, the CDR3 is TGTGCCAGCAGCTTGAAGGACTATCCGCCAGATACGCAGTATTTT. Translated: CASSLKDYPPDTQYF.

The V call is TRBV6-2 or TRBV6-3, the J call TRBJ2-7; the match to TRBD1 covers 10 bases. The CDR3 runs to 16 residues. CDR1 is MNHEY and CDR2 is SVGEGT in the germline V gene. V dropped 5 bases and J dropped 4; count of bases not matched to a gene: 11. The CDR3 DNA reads TGTGCCAGCAGTCCTGCGGCCGGGACAGGGGAATACGAGCAGTACTTC. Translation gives CASSPAAGTGEYEQYF.

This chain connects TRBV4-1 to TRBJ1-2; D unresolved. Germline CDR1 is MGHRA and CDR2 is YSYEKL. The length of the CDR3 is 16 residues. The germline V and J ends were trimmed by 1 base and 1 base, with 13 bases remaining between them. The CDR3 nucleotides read TGCGCCAGCAGCCAAGTTTCCGGCGGAAATAACTATGGCTACACCTTC. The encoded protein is CASSQVSGGNNYGYTF.

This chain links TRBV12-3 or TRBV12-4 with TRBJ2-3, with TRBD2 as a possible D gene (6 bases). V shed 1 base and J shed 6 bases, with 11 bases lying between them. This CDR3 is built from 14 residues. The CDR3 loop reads CASSLGTEGDTQYF. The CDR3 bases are TGTGCCAGCAGTTTAGGGACGGAGGGTGATACGCAGTATTTT.

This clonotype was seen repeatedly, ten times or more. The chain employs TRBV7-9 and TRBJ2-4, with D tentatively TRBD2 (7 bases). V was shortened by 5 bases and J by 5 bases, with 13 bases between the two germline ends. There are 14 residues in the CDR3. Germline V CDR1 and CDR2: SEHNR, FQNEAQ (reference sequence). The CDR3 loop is CASSNSGGQNIQYF. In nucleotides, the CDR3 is TGTGCCAGCAGCAACTCGGGGGGCCAAAACATTCAGTACTTC.

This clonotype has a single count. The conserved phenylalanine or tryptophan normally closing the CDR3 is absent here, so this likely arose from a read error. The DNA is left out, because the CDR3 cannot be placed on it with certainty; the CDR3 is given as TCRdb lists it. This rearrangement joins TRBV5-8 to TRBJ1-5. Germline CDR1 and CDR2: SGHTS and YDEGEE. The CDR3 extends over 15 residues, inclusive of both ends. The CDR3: CASSFRRGSNQPRHV.

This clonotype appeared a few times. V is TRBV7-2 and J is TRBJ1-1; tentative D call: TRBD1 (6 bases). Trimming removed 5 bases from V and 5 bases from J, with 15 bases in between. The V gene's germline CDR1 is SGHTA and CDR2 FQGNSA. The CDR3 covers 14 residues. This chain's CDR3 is CASSKGGPGTEAFF. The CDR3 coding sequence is TGTGCCAGCAGCAAGGGGGGACCGGGGACTGAAGCTTTCTTT.

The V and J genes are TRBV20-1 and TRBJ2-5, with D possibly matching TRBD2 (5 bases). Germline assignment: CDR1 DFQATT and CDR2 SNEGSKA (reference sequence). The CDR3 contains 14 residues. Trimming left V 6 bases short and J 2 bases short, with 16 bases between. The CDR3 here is CSARGGERQETQYF. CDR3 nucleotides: TGCAGTGCCCGGGGTGGGGAACGACAAGAGACCCAGTACTTC.

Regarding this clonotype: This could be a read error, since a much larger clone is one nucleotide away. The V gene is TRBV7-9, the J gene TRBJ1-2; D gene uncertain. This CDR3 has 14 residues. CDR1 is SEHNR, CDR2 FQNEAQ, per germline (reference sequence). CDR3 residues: CASSPLDSNYGCTF. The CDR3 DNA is TGTGCCAGCAGCCCCCTCGATTCTAACTATGGCTGCACCTTC.